The 15 T cell receptor beta chains below were found in one sample sequenced in a study of metastatic and nonmetastatic thyroid tumors (TCRdb year 2020). None of the patients had been given any treatment before thyroid surgery. Libraries came from PCR. The reads were generated on an Illumina HiSeq 4000. The raw public data were reprocessed by TCRdb itself: fastp quality trimming at Q25, MiXCR clonotype calling, in-frame beta chains only. The table for this sample lists about 45,000 clones; about 4% of them were counted only once. The ten largest clonotypes hold less than 10% of the sample. Sequencing was performed on blood. The receptors were sampled from a female donor with papillary thyroid cancer or a benign thyroid nodule (not recorded which). Some clones in this sample may be carry-over from other donors' samples.

This clone occurred once. Sequence at one end of the junction differs from germline and may be a read error. The rearrangement links TRBV5-1 to TRBJ2-3; the D gene is possibly TRBD2 (6 bases). Germline CDR1 reads SGHRS; CDR2 reads YFSETQ. The CDR3 has 15 residues. DNA for the CDR3: TGCGCCTGCGGCAAGGCGGGACTTCTCACAGATACTCAGTATTTT. It is translated as CACGKAGLLTDTQYF.

This clone was observed a few times. The V and J genes are TRBV6-2 or TRBV6-3 and TRBJ2-2; 8 positions agree with TRBD1. With 7 bases clipped from V and 5 bases from J, the junction kept 12 bases outside the gene matches. CDR1 is MNHEY, CDR2 SVGEGT, per germline. The CDR3 is 16 residues long. The CDR3 here is CASNWVQGAWTGELFF. CDR3 bases: TGTGCCAGCAATTGGGTTCAGGGGGCATGGACCGGGGAGCTGTTTTTT.

This clone rates as medium-sized (0.01 to 0.1%). The CDR3 DNA reads as TGTGCCAGCAGTCGACAGGGTCACAATGAGCAGTTCTTC. This codes for CASSRQGHNEQFF. This chain uses TRBV6-1 with TRBJ2-1, with TRBD1 matching 7 bases. CDR3 size: 13 residues. CDR1 is MNHNS and CDR2 is SASEGT in the germline V gene. With V trimmed by 5 bases and J by 5 bases, 3 bases remained unmatched.

This clone was found a few times. The chain carries TRBV20-1 and TRBJ2-1; 10 nucleotides line up with TRBD2. The CDR3 spans 15 residues. The ends lost 1 base at V and 6 bases at J; junction bases unmatched: 6. Germline CDR1 and CDR2: DFQATT and SNEGSKA (reference sequence). CDR3 amino acids: CSARGEREGGNEQFF. CDR3 nucleotide sequence: TGCAGTGCTAGAGGGGAGCGGGAGGGGGGCAATGAGCAGTTCTTC.

This clone showed up many times. V gene TRBV28 combines with J gene TRBJ1-2; a weak D match, TRBD1 (5 bases). CDR1 is MDHEN and CDR2 is SYDVKM in the germline V gene. Trimming removed 6 bases at V and 5 bases at J, with 22 bases between. The CDR3 is 16 residues long. For the CDR3, the DNA is TGTGCCAGCAGGAACAGAGGGACCTCTCGGCCGTATGGCTACACCTTC. Protein: CASRNRGTSRPYGYTF.

This clone was seen many times. The chain recombines TRBV29-1 with TRBJ1-1, with unresolved D. V was trimmed by 5 bases and J by 1 base, leaving 17 bases between them. Germline V gene sequence: CDR1 SQVTM, CDR2 ANQGSEA. The CDR3 loop spans 15 amino acids. The CDR3 here is CSVQLLGSGNTEAFF. CDR3 DNA sequence: TGCAGCGTTCAGCTACTGGGTTCTGGGAACACTGAAGCTTTCTTT.

This clone turned up a few times. The chain recombines TRBV3-1 with TRBJ2-3; 14 nucleotides line up with TRBD2. Germline CDR1 reads LGHDT; CDR2 reads YNNKEL (reference sequence). This CDR3 is built from 19 residues. The ends lost 0 bases at V and 0 bases at J; junction bases unmatched: 5. CDR3 in amino acids: CASSQDGGTSGGSTDTQYF. As DNA, the CDR3 is TGTGCCAGCAGCCAAGATGGGGGGACTAGCGGGGGTAGCACAGATACGCAGTATTTT.

This clone was picked up many times. The chain recombines TRBV20-1 with TRBJ2-7, with D tentatively TRBD2 (5 bases). V dropped 5 bases and J dropped 0 bases, with 20 bases sitting between them. This CDR3 has 16 residues. Looked up from germline, CDR1 is DFQATT and CDR2 is SNEGSKA (reference sequence). Written as DNA, the CDR3 is TGCAGTGCTCCTCCACCTAGCTGGCCCCACTCCTACGAGCAGTACTTC. Protein product: CSAPPPSWPHSYEQYF.

This sequence joins TRBV20-1 and TRBJ2-7; 7 nucleotides agree with TRBD1. This CDR3 is built from 12 residues. Germline loops: CDR1 DFQATT, CDR2 SNEGSKA (reference sequence). J was trimmed by 6 bases and V by 7 bases; bases with no gene match: 9. The DNA of the CDR3 is TGCAGTGTTAAACTGACAGGGATCGAGCAGTACTTC. Amino acid sequence: CSVKLTGIEQYF.

This clone appeared a few times. The chain uses TRBV7-3 and TRBJ2-1, with D perhaps TRBD2 (5 bases). Germline V gene data show CDR1 as SGHTA and CDR2 as FQGTGA. This CDR3 spans 14 amino acids. V dropped 2 bases and J dropped 5 bases, with 10 bases sitting between them. CDR3 in DNA: TGTGCCAGCAGCTTACTTGGGAGCCACAATGAGCAGTTCTTC. As protein: CASSLLGSHNEQFF.

This clone showed up just a few times. J is TRBJ2-2 and V is TRBV15; the D is unclear. Germline loops: CDR1 LNHNV, CDR2 YYDKDF (reference sequence). This CDR3 has 16 residues. Trimming shortened V by 0 bases and J by 4 bases, and 12 bases separated the two germline ends. The CDR3 here is CATSRDRGQVTGELFF. As DNA, the CDR3 is TGTGCCACCAGCAGAGATCGTGGGCAGGTCACCGGGGAGCTGTTTTTT.

This clone was detected ten times or more. The J gene is TRBJ1-2, the V gene TRBV27; D possibly corresponds to TRBD1 (5 bases). The CDR3 extends over 13 amino acids. Germline V gives CDR1 MNHEY, CDR2 SMNVEV (reference sequence). The V and J ends lost 10 bases and 7 bases respectively, with 19 bases between them. CDR3 in amino acids: CATGGGSGGGYTF. CDR3 bases: TGTGCCACCGGGGGGGGAAGTGGTGGTGGCTACACCTTC.

Comments on this clone: A much bigger clone sits one base away, suggesting this may be a read error. V usage is TRBV4-1 and J usage is TRBJ2-7; weak D call: TRBD2 (5 bases). The CDR3 contains 16 residues. CDR1 is MGHRA, CDR2 YSYEKL, per germline. V was cut by 0 bases and J by 2 bases, with 14 bases left in between. The CDR3 DNA follows: TGCGCCAGCAGCCAAGATGAGTTTAGCGAGACCTACGAGCAGTACTTC. Translation gives CASSQDEFSETYEQYF.

This clone was recorded a few times. The chain is built from TRBV11-2 and TRBJ1-1, with no clear D. The CDR3 is 14 amino acids. The germline V and J ends were trimmed by 0 bases and 5 bases, with 10 bases remaining between them. The V gene's germline CDR1 is SGHAT and CDR2 FQNNGV. DNA of the CDR3: TGTGCCAGCAGCTTAGATCAAGCGGGGACTGAAGCTTTCTTT. Translation gives CASSLDQAGTEAFF. The full variable domain, with the rest looked up from reference TRBV11-2 and TRBJ1-1, is EAGVAQSPRYKIIEKRQSVAFWCNPISGHATLYWYQQILGQGPKLLIQFQNNGVVDDSQLPKDRFSAERLKGVDSTLKIQPAKLEDSAVYLCASSLDQAGTEAFFGQGTRLTVV.

This clone was observed a few times. The genes are TRBV9 and TRBJ1-1; D remains ambiguous. The CDR3 covers 14 residues. The V gene lost 2 bases and the J gene lost 5 bases, with 13 bases spanning the gap. Germline lookup yields CDR1 SGDLS and CDR2 YYNGEE. The CDR3 nucleotides are TGTGCCAGCAGCGTGGCACGAAAGAAAACTGAAGCTTTCTTT. Its translation is CASSVARKKTEAFF. The whole variable domain, remainder taken from reference TRBV9 and TRBJ1-1, is DSGVTQTPKHLITATGQRVTLRCSPRSGDLSVYWYQQSLDQGLQFLIQYYNGEERAKGNILERFSAQQFPDLHSELNLSSLELGDSALYFCASSVARKKTEAFFGQGTRLTVV.